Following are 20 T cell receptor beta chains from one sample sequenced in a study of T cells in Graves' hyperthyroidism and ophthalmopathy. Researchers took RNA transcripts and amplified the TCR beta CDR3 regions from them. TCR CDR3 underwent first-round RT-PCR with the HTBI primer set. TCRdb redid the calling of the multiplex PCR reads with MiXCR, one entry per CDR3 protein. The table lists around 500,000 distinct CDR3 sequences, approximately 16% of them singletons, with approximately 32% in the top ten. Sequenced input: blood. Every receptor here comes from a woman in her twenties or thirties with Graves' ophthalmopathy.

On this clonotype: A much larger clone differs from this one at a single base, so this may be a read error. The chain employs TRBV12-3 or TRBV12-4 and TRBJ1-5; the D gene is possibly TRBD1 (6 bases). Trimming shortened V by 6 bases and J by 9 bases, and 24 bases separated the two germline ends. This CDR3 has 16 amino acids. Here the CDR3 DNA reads TGTGCCAGCAGCCGAGATTCTGCGACAGGAGAAGGGCCCCAGCATTTT. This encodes CASSRDSATGEGPQHF.

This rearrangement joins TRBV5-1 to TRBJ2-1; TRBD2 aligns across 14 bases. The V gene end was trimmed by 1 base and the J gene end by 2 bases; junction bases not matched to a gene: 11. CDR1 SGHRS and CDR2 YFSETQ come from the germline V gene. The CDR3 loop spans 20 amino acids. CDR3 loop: CASSLFPGLAGALPYNEQFF. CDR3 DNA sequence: TGCGCCAGCAGCTTGTTCCCGGGACTAGCGGGAGCCCTACCCTACAATGAGCAGTTCTTC.

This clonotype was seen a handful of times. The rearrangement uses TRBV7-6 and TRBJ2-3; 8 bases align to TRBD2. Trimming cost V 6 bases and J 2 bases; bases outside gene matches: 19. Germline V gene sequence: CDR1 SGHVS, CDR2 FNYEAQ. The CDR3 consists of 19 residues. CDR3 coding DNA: TGTGCCAGCAGACCGACTAGCGATCCTTCCCGCTTCCCCACAGATACGCAGTATTTT. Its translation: CASRPTSDPSRFPTDTQYF.

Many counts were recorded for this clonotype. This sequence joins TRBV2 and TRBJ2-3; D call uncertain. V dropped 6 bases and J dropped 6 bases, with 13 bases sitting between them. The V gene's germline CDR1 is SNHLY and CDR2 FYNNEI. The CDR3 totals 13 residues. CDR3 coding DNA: TGTGCCAGCAGCCGAACTCTAGGGGATACGCAGTATTTT. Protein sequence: CASSRTLGDTQYF.

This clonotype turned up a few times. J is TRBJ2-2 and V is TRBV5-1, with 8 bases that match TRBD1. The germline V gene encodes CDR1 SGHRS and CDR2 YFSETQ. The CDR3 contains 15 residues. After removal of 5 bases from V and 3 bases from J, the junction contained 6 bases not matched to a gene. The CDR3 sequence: CASSTATGDTGELFF. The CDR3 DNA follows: TGCGCCAGCAGTACGGCGACAGGGGACACCGGGGAGCTGTTTTTT.

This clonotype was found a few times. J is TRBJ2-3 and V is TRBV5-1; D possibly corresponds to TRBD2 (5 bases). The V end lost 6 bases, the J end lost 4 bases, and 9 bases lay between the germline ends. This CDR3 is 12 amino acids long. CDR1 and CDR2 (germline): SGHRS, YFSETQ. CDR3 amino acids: CASKEGADTQYF. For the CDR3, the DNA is TGCGCCAGCAAAGAGGGAGCAGATACGCAGTATTTT.

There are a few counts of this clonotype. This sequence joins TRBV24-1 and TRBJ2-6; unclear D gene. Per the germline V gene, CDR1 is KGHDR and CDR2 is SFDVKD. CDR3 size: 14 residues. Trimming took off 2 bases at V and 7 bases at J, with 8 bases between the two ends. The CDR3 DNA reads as TGTGCCACCAGTGATTCCCCAAACGCCAACGTCCTGACTTTC. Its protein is CATSDSPNANVLTF.

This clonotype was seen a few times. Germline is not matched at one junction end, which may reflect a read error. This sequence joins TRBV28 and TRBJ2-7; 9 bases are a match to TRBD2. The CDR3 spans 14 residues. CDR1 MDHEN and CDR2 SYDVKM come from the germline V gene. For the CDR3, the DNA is TGTGCCGGCAGTTTTGCGGGAGGGCCGTACGAGCAGTACTTC. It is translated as CAGSFAGGPYEQYF.

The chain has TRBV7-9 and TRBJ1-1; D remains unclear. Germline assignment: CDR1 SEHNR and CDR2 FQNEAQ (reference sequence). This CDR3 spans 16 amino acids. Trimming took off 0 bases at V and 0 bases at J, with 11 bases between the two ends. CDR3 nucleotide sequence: TGTGCCAGCAGCTTAGCAACCTATTATATGAACACTGAAGCTTTCTTT. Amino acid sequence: CASSLATYYMNTEAFF.

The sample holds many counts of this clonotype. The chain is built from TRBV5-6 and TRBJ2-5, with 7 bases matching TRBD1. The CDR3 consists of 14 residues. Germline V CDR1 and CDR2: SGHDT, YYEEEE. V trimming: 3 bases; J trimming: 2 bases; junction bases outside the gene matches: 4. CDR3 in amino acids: CASSWGTVQETQYF. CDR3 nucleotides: TGTGCCAGCAGCTGGGGGACAGTGCAAGAGACCCAGTACTTC.

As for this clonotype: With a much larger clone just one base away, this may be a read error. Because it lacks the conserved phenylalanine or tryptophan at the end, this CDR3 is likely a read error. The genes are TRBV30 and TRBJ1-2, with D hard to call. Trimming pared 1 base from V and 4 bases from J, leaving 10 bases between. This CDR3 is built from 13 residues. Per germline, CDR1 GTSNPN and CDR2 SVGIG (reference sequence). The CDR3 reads CAWSGATGYGYTL. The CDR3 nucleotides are TGTGCCTGGAGTGGAGCGACGGGCTATGGCTACACCCTC.

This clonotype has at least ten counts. CDR3 sequence: CASRDRATNEKLFF. CDR3 DNA: TGTGCCAGCAGGGACCGGGCAACTAATGAAAAACTGTTTTTT. The rearrangement links TRBV2 to TRBJ1-4; D gene uncertain. Germline V gene sequence: CDR1 SNHLY, CDR2 FYNNEI. The CDR3 is 14 amino acids. V lost 6 bases to trimming and J lost 0 bases, with 8 bases between them. The full variable domain, with the rest looked up from reference TRBV2 and TRBJ1-4, is EPEVTQTPSHQVTQMGQEVILRCVPISNHLYFYWYRQILGQKVEFLVSFYNNEISEKSEIFDDQFSVERPDGSNFTLKIRSTKLEDSAMYFCASRDRATNEKLFFGSGTQLSVL.

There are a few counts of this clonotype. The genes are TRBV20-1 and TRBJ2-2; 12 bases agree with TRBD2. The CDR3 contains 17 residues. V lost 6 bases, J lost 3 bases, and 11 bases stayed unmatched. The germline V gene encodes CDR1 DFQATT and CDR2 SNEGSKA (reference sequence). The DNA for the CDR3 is TGCAGTGCCCTGGCGGCTAGCGGGAGGGTGGACACCGGGGAGCTGTTTTTT. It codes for CSALAASGRVDTGELFF.

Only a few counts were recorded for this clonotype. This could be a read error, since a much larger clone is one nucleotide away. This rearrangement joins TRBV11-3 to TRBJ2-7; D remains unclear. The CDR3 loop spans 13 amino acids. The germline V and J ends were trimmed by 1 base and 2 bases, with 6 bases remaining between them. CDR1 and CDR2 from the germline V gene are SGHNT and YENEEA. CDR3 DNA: TGTGCCAGCAGCTTAGGGGTAACCTACGAGCAGTACTTC. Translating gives CASSLGVTYEQYF.

The CDR3 DNA reads as TGTGCCAGTAGTGCTCGGGGGGGTTCTGAGCCCCAGCATTTT. It codes for CASSARGGSEPQHF. This chain links TRBV19 with TRBJ1-5; TRBD1 might be the D (5 bases). This CDR3 has 14 residues. Deletions cut 5 bases from V and 8 bases from J, with 16 bases between. Germline V CDR1 and CDR2: LNHDA, SQIVND (reference sequence).

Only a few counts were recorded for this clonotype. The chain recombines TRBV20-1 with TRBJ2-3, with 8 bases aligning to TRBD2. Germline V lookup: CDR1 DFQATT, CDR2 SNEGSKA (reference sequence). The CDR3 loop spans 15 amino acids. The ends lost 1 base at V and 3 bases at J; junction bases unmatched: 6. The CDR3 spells CSARAGREETDTQYF. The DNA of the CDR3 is TGCAGTGCTAGAGCTGGGCGGGAGGAAACAGATACGCAGTATTTT.

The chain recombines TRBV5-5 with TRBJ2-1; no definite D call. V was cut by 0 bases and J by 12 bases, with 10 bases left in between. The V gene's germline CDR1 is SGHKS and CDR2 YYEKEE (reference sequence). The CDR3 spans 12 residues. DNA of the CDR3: TGTGCCAGCAGCTTGGATTTAATGGGGCAGTTCTTC. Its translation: CASSLDLMGQFF.

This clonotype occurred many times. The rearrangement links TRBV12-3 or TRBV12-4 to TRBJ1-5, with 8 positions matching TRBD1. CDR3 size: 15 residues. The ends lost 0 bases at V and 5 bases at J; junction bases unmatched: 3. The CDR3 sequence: CASSLALTGDQPQHF. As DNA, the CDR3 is TGTGCCAGCAGTTTAGCGCTGACAGGGGATCAGCCCCAGCATTTT.

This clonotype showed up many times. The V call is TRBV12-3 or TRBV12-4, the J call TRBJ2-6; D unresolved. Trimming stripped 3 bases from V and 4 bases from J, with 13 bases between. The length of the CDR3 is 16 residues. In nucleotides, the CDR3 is TGTGCCAGCAGTTTCGGCCGGTTTGCCGGGGCCAACGTCCTGACTTTC. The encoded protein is CASSFGRFAGANVLTF.

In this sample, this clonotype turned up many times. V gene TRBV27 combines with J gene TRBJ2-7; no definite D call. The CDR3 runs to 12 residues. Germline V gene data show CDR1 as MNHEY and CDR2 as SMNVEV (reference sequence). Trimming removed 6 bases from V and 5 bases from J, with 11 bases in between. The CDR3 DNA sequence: TGTGCCAGCAGCTTGGGTGGGGACGAGCAGTACTTC. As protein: CASSLGGDEQYF.